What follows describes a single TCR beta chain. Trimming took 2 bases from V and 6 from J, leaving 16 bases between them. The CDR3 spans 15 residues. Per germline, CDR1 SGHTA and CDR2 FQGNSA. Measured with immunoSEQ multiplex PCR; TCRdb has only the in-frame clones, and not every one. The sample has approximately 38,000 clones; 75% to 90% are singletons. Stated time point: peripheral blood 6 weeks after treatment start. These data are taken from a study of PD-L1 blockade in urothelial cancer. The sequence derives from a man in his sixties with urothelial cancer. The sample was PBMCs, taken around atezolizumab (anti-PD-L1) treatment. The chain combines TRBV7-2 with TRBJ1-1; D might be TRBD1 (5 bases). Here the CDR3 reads CASSLNRVVGAEAFF. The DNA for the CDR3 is TGTGCCAGCAGCTTAAATCGAGTCGTAGGGGCTGAAGCTTTCTTT.